This entry is about one T cell receptor (beta chain). Its target is not known. This specimen comes from a study of cytomegalovirus exposure and HLA in healthy donors. The study ran its PCR with 60 Vbeta and 13 Jbeta primers. Generated by immunoSEQ multiplex PCR, the TCRdb table keeps only in-frame clones and is missing some. This sample has around 150,000 clones, with 70% to 80% found just once. This CDR3 contains 14 residues. CDR1 is SGHRS, CDR2 YFSETQ, per germline. Trimming removed 1 base from V and 5 bases from J; junction bases left unmatched: 5. Overall study findings and caveats: TCR beta chains associated with HLA were, in a later analysis, more clonally expanded than equally common others. Later analysis demonstrated an association between a missense DCLRE1C variant and TCR beta V- and J-gene trimming.

Sequencing input: PBMCs. The TCR was taken from a man in his fifties or sixties in good health and CMV-seropositive. The genes are TRBV5-1 and TRBJ2-5; 7 bases match TRBD2. CDR3 sequence: CASSLRVGRETQYF. DNA for the CDR3: TGCGCCAGCAGCTTGCGCGTCGGGAGGGAGACCCAGTACTTC.